Listed here are 25 T cell receptor beta chains from one sample, sequenced in a study of blood T cell repertoires in COVID-19 (TCRdb year 2020). The library was obtained by the immunoSEQ multiplex PCR assay. What TCRdb holds here is the immuneACCESS table cut down to in-frame rearrangements. Part of the clones is not present; checked against another copy, under half of the missing clones reflect an unresolved V gene, and the others are unexplained. This sample gives roughly 290,000 clones in total; around 85% of them show up just once. The ten largest clones add up to approximately 4.1% of the sample. Specimen: peripheral blood. These receptors were collected from a woman in her 50s with active or convalescent COVID-19.

The gene calls are TRBV12-3 or TRBV12-4 and TRBJ1-5, with D hard to call. The germline V and J ends were trimmed by 3 bases and 7 bases, with 10 bases remaining between them. CDR3 size: 13 residues. CDR3 bases: TGTGCCAGCAGTTTGGCAGAGGGACAGCCCCAGCATTTT. Translation gives CASSLAEGQPQHF.

The genes are TRBV3-1 (or the pseudogene TRBV3-2) and TRBJ1-2; no definite D call. Germline CDR1 LGHDT, CDR2 YNNKEL (reference sequence). CDR3 length: 17 residues. Deletions cut 5 bases from V and 4 bases from J, with 23 bases between. CDR3 DNA: TGTGCCAGCAGCACCTCCCCCCCGAGGGAGCCTAGCTATGGCTACACCTTC. Its translation is CASSTSPPREPSYGYTF.

The chain combines TRBV11-1 with TRBJ2-3; a weak D match, TRBD2 (5 bases). Deletions cut 0 bases from V and 2 bases from J, with 12 bases between. Germline V CDR1 and CDR2: SGHAT, FQDESV (reference sequence). There are 16 residues in the CDR3. The CDR3 spells CASSLAAGGFTDTQYF. The CDR3 nucleotides read TGTGCCAGCAGCTTAGCGGCGGGCGGATTCACAGATACGCAGTATTTT.

The chain combines TRBV6-1 with TRBJ1-2; 7 bases match TRBD1. V shed 0 bases, J shed 4 bases, and the junction held 8 bases outside the gene matches. The CDR3 has 16 residues. Germline V gene sequence: CDR1 MNHNS, CDR2 SASEGT. The CDR3 here is CASSEAGGGIFYGYTF. The CDR3, as DNA: TGTGCCAGCAGTGAAGCAGGGGGCGGGATTTTCTATGGCTACACCTTC.

This clone is a singleton in its sample. The chain combines TRBV5-6 with TRBJ1-2; 8 bases map to TRBD1. The CDR3 totals 13 residues. Trimming removed 5 bases from V and 6 bases from J; junction bases left unmatched: 6. Germline V gene lookup returns CDR1 SGHDT and CDR2 YYEEEE. CDR3 sequence reads: CASRRTGTDGYTF. The CDR3 DNA is TGTGCCAGCAGGCGGACAGGGACGGATGGCTACACCTTC.

The chain recombines TRBV28 with TRBJ1-2; TRBD1 is a possible D gene (5 bases). This CDR3 has 13 amino acids. Trimming removed 3 bases at V and 2 bases at J, with 7 bases between. Germline values: CDR1 MDHEN, CDR2 SYDVKM. The CDR3 is CASSFRGNYGYTF. The CDR3 nucleotides are TGTGCCAGCAGTTTTCGGGGGAACTATGGCTACACCTTC.

The genes are TRBV30 and TRBJ1-6; D perhaps matches TRBD1 (6 bases). V was trimmed by 4 bases and J by 9 bases, leaving 19 bases between them. This CDR3 has 15 residues. Germline CDR1 reads GTSNPN; CDR2 reads SVGIG (reference sequence). Here the CDR3 reads CAWNSRQAPSSPLHF. The CDR3 nucleotides are TGTGCCTGGAACTCTCGACAGGCTCCTAGTTCACCCCTCCACTTT.

The genes are TRBV28 and TRBJ1-6, with 7 bases aligning to TRBD1. CDR3 length: 14 residues. The ends lost 6 bases at V and 5 bases at J; junction bases unmatched: 4. From germline, CDR1 is MDHEN and CDR2 SYDVKM. The CDR3 is CASREDRDNSPLHF. CDR3 DNA sequence: TGTGCCAGCAGAGAAGACAGGGATAATTCACCCCTCCACTTT.

The V and J genes are TRBV7-9 and TRBJ2-1, with a possible D match to TRBD2 (5 bases). Germline assignment: CDR1 SEHNR and CDR2 FQNEAQ (reference sequence). The CDR3 sequence is 12 residues long. Trimming cost V 3 bases and J 9 bases, with 9 bases left between them. DNA for the CDR3: TGTGCCAGCAGCTTTTTGAGCGGTGAGCAGTTCTTC. It is translated as CASSFLSGEQFF.

This clone has just one count. The genes are TRBV27 and TRBJ1-5; 8 bases are a match to TRBD1. The CDR3 totals 16 residues. V shed 5 bases and J 8 bases; nucleotides not matched to a gene: 14. Germline V gene sequence: CDR1 MNHEY, CDR2 SMNVEV (reference sequence). The CDR3 spells CASSKTGDLSGEPQHF. In DNA, the CDR3 is TGTGCCAGCAGTAAGACAGGGGACCTAAGCGGGGAGCCCCAGCATTTT.

The chain carries TRBV7-7 and TRBJ2-1; 9 nucleotides line up with TRBD1. There are 15 residues in the CDR3. CDR1 and CDR2 (germline): SSHAT, FNYEAQ (reference sequence). V was pared by 6 bases and J by 0 bases, with 3 bases of the junction left unmatched. The CDR3 loop is CASSLGQGSYNEQFF. In DNA, the CDR3 is TGTGCCAGCAGTTTGGGACAGGGCTCCTACAATGAGCAGTTCTTC. Looking up the rest from reference TRBV7-7 and TRBJ2-1 gives the full variable domain: GAGVSQSPRYKVTKRGQDVTLRCDPISSHATLYWYQQALGQGPEFLTYFNYEAQPDKSGLPSDRFSAERPEGSISTLTIQRTEQRDSAMYRCASSLGQGSYNEQFFGPGTRLTVL.

The rearrangement uses TRBV19 and TRBJ2-1; 8 bases agree with TRBD2. The length of the CDR3 is 15 residues. The junction had 8 bases not matched to a gene; V was cut back by 6 bases and J by 4 bases. Germline lookup yields CDR1 LNHDA and CDR2 SQIVND (reference sequence). The CDR3 coding sequence is TGTGCCAGTAGCCCACCGGGCGGGAGGTACAATGAGCAGTTCTTC. Translated, it gives CASSPPGGRYNEQFF.

The chain couples TRBV6-5 to TRBJ2-7; TRBD2 matches 10 bases. The germline V gene encodes CDR1 MNHEY and CDR2 SVGAGI. V lost 2 bases and J lost 0; bases outside the gene matches: 1. The CDR3 is made up of 15 amino acids. The CDR3 nucleotides read TGTGCCAGCAGTTACGGACTAGCGGCCTCCTACGAGCAGTACTTC. It is translated as CASSYGLAASYEQYF.

This clone was counted only a few times. The rearrangement uses TRBV19 and TRBJ2-7; TRBD2 aligns across 9 bases. CDR1 is LNHDA, CDR2 SQIVND, per germline (reference sequence). V shed 5 bases, J shed 12 bases, and the junction held 17 bases outside the gene matches. CDR3 length: 15 amino acids. CDR3 coding DNA: TGTGCCAGTAGTCCCTCCTTGGGTAGCGGGAGTCGACGGTACTTC. It translates to CASSPSLGSGSRRYF.

Ten or more counts support this clone. V gene TRBV27 combines with J gene TRBJ1-2; possibly TRBD1 for D (6 bases). V gave up 6 bases and J gave up 3 bases, with 23 bases separating them. CDR1 and CDR2 (germline): MNHEY, SMNVEV (reference sequence). The CDR3 totals 17 residues. DNA of the CDR3: TGTGCCAGCAGGCCTTCTTCGATCCTCAGGGGTGACTATGGCTACACCTTC. It encodes CASRPSSILRGDYGYTF.

In this sample, this clone turned up once. V usage is TRBV28 and J usage is TRBJ1-3, with D unclear. CDR3 length: 15 amino acids. Germline V CDR1 and CDR2: MDHEN, SYDVKM. Between the trimmed V and J ends, which lost 7 bases and 0 bases, there was a span of 13 bases. This CDR3 is CASTDGLASGNTIYF. In DNA, the CDR3 is TGTGCCAGCACTGACGGACTGGCCTCTGGAAACACCATATATTTT. The whole variable domain, remainder taken from reference TRBV28 and TRBJ1-3, is DVKVTQSSRYLVKRTGEKVFLECVQDMDHENMFWYRQDPGLGLRLIYFSYDVKMKEKGDIPEGYSVSREKKERFSLILESASTNQTSMYLCASTDGLASGNTIYFGEGSWLTVV.

This clone was seen only once. The V call is TRBV7-6, the J call TRBJ2-1, with a weak D call TRBD1 (5 bases). Trimming cost V 5 bases and J 7 bases, with 12 bases left between them. Germline V lookup: CDR1 SGHVS, CDR2 FNYEAQ. The CDR3 is 13 residues long. CDR3 nucleotide sequence: TGTGCCAGCAGCCCTCAGGGTGTAAATGAGCAGTTCTTC. This encodes CASSPQGVNEQFF.

The CDR3 loop is CASSLSLAGGQETQYF. The DNA of the CDR3 is TGTGCCAGCAGTTTATCGCTAGCGGGAGGACAAGAGACCCAGTACTTC. The rearrangement joins TRBV27 to TRBJ2-5; the match to TRBD2 covers 11 bases. The germline gives CDR1 MNHEY, CDR2 SMNVEV (reference sequence). The V and J ends lost 0 bases and 2 bases, in that order; junction bases with no gene match: 2. This CDR3 spans 16 amino acids.

The table lists this clone with a few counts. V is TRBV6-2 or TRBV6-3 and J is TRBJ1-1; 7 bases agree with TRBD1. V lost 0 bases, J lost 4 bases, and 14 bases stayed unmatched. Germline loops: CDR1 MNHEY, CDR2 SVGEGT. The CDR3 length is 18 residues. This chain's CDR3 is CASSYSLTGYGSGTEAFF. CDR3 bases: TGTGCCAGCAGTTACTCCTTGACAGGGTACGGGTCGGGCACTGAAGCTTTCTTT.

This chain connects TRBV25-1 to TRBJ2-5; D remains ambiguous. Per the germline V gene, CDR1 is MGHDK and CDR2 is SYGVNS. This CDR3 has 10 residues. The V and J ends lost 9 bases and 5 bases respectively, with 7 bases between them. The CDR3 bases are TGTGCCAGTGAACGGGAGACCCAGTACTTC. Translated, it gives CASERETQYF.

The rearrangement joins TRBV5-4 to TRBJ2-1; perhaps TRBD2 as D (6 bases). V was clipped by 4 bases and J by 7 bases, with 18 bases between them. Germline CDR1 and CDR2: SGHNT and YYREEE (reference sequence). CDR3 length equals 15 residues. CDR3 region: CASSPEASARNEQFF. The CDR3 coding sequence is TGTGCCAGCAGCCCGGAAGCTAGCGCGAGGAATGAGCAGTTCTTC.

This clone appeared a single time. The chain couples TRBV7-2 to TRBJ2-2, with D possibly matching TRBD1 (6 bases). V dropped 5 bases and J dropped 5 bases, with 15 bases sitting between them. CDR1 and CDR2 from the germline V gene are SGHTA and FQGNSA. This CDR3 is built from 15 residues. The CDR3 region has the DNA TGTGCCAGCAGCCCCCATGATACAGGGACCGGGGAGCTGTTTTTT. This codes for CASSPHDTGTGELFF.

J is TRBJ2-7 and V is TRBV5-8; D is possibly TRBD1 (5 bases). V gave up 2 bases and J gave up 9 bases, with 18 bases separating them. CDR1 SGHTS and CDR2 YDEGEE come from the germline V gene. The CDR3 extends over 14 amino acids. The CDR3 DNA is TGTGCCAGCAGCTTAGGCAGGGATCTGAAAGGGCAGTACTTC. It is translated as CASSLGRDLKGQYF.

This chain uses TRBV28 with TRBJ1-2, with 7 bases identical to TRBD1. With 2 bases clipped from V and 3 bases from J, the junction kept 0 bases outside the gene matches. Per germline, CDR1 MDHEN and CDR2 SYDVKM. There are 13 residues in the CDR3. Here the CDR3 reads CASSLTGDYGYTF. CDR3 bases: TGTGCCAGCAGTTTAACAGGGGACTATGGCTACACCTTC.

The V call is TRBV5-1, the J call TRBJ2-5; 9 bases fit TRBD2. The J segment lost 7 bases and the V segment lost 4 bases, leaving 11 bases of the junction unmatched. Germline loops: CDR1 SGHRS, CDR2 YFSETQ. There are 15 residues in the CDR3. CDR3: CASSIDSGRLGTQYF. The CDR3 region has the DNA TGCGCCAGCAGCATTGATAGCGGGAGACTTGGGACCCAGTACTTC. Full variable domain (remainder filled in from reference TRBV5-1 and TRBJ2-5): KAGVTQTPRYLIKTRGQQVTLSCSPISGHRSVSWYQQTPGQGLQFLFEYFSETQRNKGNFPGRFSGRQFSNSRSEMNVSTLELGDSALYLCASSIDSGRLGTQYFGPGTRLLVL.